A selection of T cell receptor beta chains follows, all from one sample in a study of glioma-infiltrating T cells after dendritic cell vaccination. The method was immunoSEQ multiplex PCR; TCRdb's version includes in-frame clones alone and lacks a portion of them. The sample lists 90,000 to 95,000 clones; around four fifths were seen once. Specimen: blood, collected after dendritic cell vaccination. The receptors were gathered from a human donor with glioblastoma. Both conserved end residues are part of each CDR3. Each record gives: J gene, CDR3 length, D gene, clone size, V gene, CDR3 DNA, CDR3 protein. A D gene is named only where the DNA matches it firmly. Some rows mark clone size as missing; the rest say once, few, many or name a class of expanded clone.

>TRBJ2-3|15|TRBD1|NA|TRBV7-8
TGTGCCAGCAGCTTAGGACAGGGGTACACAGATACGCAGTATTTT
CASSLGQGYTDTQYF
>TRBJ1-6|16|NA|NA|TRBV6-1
TGTGCCAGCAGTGAGCGCCCGCGGGGCCTTTTGTCACCCCTCCACTTT
CASSERPRGLLSPLHF
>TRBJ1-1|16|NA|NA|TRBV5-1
TGCGCCAGCAGCTTGGGTCGCTCGGGGGGAGGTACTGAAGCTTTCTTT
CASSLGRSGGGTEAFF
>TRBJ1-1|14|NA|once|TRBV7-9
TGTGCCAGCAAAACTCAGGCAGCAAACACTGAAGCTTTCTTT
CASKTQAANTEAFF
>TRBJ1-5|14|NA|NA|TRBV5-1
TGCGCCAGCAGCGTAGAAAGCGGGCATCAGCCCCAGCATTTT
CASSVESGHQPQHF
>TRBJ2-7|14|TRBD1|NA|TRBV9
TGTGCCAGCAGCATGACAGGGGTCGCCTACGAGCAGTACTTC
CASSMTGVAYEQYF
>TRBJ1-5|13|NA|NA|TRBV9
TGTGCCAGCAGCGGCCGGGAGACGGAGCCCCAGCATTTT
CASSGRETEPQHF
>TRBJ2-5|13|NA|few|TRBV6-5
TGTGCCACCTACAAGGAGGGCGTGGAGACCCAGTACTTC
CATYKEGVETQYF
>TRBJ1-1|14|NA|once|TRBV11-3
TGTGCCAGCAGTGCCGGACAGTCCTTGGCTGAAGCTTTCTTT
CASSAGQSLAEAFF
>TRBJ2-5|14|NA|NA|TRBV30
TGTGCCTGGAAGGGGACCGTAGCGGCCGGGACCCAGTACTTC
CAWKGTVAAGTQYF
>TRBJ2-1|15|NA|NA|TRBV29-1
TGCAGCGGCCAGGGGAGTCTCAAGTCTTTATATGAGCAGTTCTTC
CSGQGSLKSLYEQFF
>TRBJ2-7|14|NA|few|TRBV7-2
TGTGCCAGCAGCTTCCGGGAAAGGGGGTACGAGCAGTACTTC
CASSFRERGYEQYF
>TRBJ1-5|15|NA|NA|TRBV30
TGTGCCTGGTGTGAACCGGGTCATAGCAATCAGCCCCAGCATTTT
CAWCEPGHSNQPQHF
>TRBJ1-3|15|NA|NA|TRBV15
TGTGCCACAACAGACCTCTTAAGCTCTGGAAACACCATATATTTT
CATTDLLSSGNTIYF
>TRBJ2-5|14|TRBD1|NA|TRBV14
TGTGCCAGCAGCAAGACAGGGACACGGGAGACCCAGTACTTC
CASSKTGTRETQYF
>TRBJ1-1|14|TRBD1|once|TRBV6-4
TGTGCCAGCAGTGACGGGACAGGGCACCCTGAAGCTTTCTTT
CASSDGTGHPEAFF
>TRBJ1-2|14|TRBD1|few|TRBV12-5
TGTGCTAGTGGGTGGGACAGGCACAACTATGGCTACACCTTC
CASGWDRHNYGYTF
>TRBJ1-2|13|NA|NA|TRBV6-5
TGTGCCAGCAGAGAGGCGTGGGGAGATGGCTACACCTTC
CASREAWGDGYTF
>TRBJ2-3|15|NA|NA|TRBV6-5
TGTGCCAGCAGCGCTCCTGGGGGGAGCACAGATACGCAGTATTTT
CASSAPGGSTDTQYF
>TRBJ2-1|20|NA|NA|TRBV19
TGTGCCAGTAGTCCCGGGACAGGGGGTCTAGCGGGAGATTTCTACAATGAGCAGTTCTTC
CASSPGTGGLAGDFYNEQFF
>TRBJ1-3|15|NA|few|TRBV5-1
TGCGCCAGCAGCTCTGACAGGACCTCTGGAAACACCATATATTTT
CASSSDRTSGNTIYF
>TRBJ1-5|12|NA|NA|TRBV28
TGTGCCAGCAGTCTAGGACAGTTTACTCAGCATTTT
CASSLGQFTQHF
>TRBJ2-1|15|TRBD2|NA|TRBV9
TGTGCCAGCAGCGTATCTGCGGGAGTATTCAATGAGCAGTTCTTC
CASSVSAGVFNEQFF
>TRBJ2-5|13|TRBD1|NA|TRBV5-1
TGCGCCAGCAGCTTACAGGGGCAGGAGACCCAGTACTTC
CASSLQGQETQYF
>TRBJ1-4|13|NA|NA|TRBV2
TGTGCCAGCAGAGACAGGCCTCGGTTTAAACTGTTTTTT
CASRDRPRFKLFF
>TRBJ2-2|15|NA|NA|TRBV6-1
TGTGCCAGCAGACAGGGAACGTCGAACACCGGGGAGCTGTTTTTT
CASRQGTSNTGELFF
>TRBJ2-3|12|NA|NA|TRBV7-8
TGTGCCAGCAGCGGCTCCTGGGATACGCAGTATTTT
CASSGSWDTQYF
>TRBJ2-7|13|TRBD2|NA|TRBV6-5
TGTGCCAGCAGGGCTAGCGGGGGATTGGAGCAGTACTTC
CASRASGGLEQYF
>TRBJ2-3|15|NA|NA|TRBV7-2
TGTGCCAGCAGCGGAGGGAGGGGGGGCACAGATACGCAGTATTTT
CASSGGRGGTDTQYF
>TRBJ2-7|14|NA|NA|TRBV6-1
TGTGCCAGCAGTGAAGTACAGGGCCCCTACGAGCAGTACTTC
CASSEVQGPYEQYF
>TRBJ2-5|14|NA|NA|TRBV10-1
TGCGCCAGCAGTGAGTCAAACAGACAAGAGACCCAGTACTTC
CASSESNRQETQYF
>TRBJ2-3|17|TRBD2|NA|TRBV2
TGTGCCAGCAGTGCTCTATTAGCGGGGGGGCCGGCAGATACGCAGTATTTT
CASSALLAGGPADTQYF
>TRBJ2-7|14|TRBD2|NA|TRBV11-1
TGTGCCAGCAGCGGAGGGGGACTAGCTATCGAGCAGTACTTC
CASSGGGLAIEQYF
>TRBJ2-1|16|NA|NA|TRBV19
TGTGCCAGTGAAAGGAGAGGCAGGGGACCCTACAATGAGCAGTTCTTC
CASERRGRGPYNEQFF
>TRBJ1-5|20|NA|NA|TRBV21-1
TGTGCCAGCAGCAAAGAGGAGGGGACAGGGGGCAGTACGGGCAATCAGCCCCAGCATTTT
CASSKEEGTGGSTGNQPQHF
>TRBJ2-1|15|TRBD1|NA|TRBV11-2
TGTGCCAGCAGCAAGGGACAGGGGGCTTTCAATGAGCAGTTCTTC
CASSKGQGAFNEQFF
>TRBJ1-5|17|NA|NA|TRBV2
TGTGCCAGCAGCCCCGGTAAGGGAGACTATAGCAATCAGCCCCAGCATTTT
CASSPGKGDYSNQPQHF
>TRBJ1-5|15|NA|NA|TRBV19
TGTGCCAGTAGTATGGGCGGGGTACGGGATCAGCCCCAGCATTTT
CASSMGGVRDQPQHF
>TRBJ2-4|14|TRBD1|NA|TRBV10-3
TGTGCCATCAGTGTGGACAGGGGAAAAAACATTCAGTACTTC
CAISVDRGKNIQYF
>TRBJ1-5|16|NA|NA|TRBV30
TGTGCCTGGAGTCCCCCCCGCCGGGGGGCATATCAGCCCCAGCATTTT
CAWSPPRRGAYQPQHF
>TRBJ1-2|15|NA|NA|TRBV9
TGTGCCAGCAGCGTTAGCCCCCTTACTAACTATGGCTACACCTTC
CASSVSPLTNYGYTF
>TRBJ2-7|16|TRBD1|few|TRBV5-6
TGTGCCAGCAGCTTGGCGACTGGGACAGGACTCGGCGAGCAGTACTTC
CASSLATGTGLGEQYF